The 26 T cell receptor beta chains below all came from one sample that was sequenced in a study of graft-versus-host responses after intestinal transplantation. Profiling relied on immunoSEQ multiplex PCR, and the TCRdb table lists in-frame clones only, not all of them. The sample comprises over 75,000 clones, about nine tenths of which are singletons, and roughly 0.3% rests with the top ten. The antigens of these receptors remain unknown. The sample in question was unstimulated CD4+ T cells sorted from spleen or lymph node cells, obtained before transplant. The receptor set was obtained from a human donor who was the organ donor for an intestinal transplant.

This chain connects TRBV14 to TRBJ2-3; TRBD2 matches 7 bases. Germline V gives CDR1 SGHDN, CDR2 FVKESK. V was clipped by 1 base and J by 2 bases; unmatched bases: 9. The CDR3 extends over 17 amino acids. For the CDR3, the DNA is TGTGCCAGCAGCCAAGTGAGATGGAGCGGGGTCACAGATACGCAGTATTTT. Its protein is CASSQVRWSGVTDTQYF.

The rearrangement joins TRBV9 to TRBJ1-1; 7 bases are shared with TRBD1. The V gene end was trimmed by 0 bases and the J gene end by 7 bases; junction bases not matched to a gene: 9. This CDR3 has 15 amino acids. The germline V gene encodes CDR1 SGDLS and CDR2 YYNGEE. CDR3 sequence (DNA): TGTGCCAGCAGCGTAGTTACCGCTGGACAGGATGAAGCTTTCTTT. Translated, it gives CASSVVTAGQDEAFF.

V gene TRBV9 combines with J gene TRBJ2-1, with D perhaps matching TRBD2 (6 bases). CDR1 is SGDLS and CDR2 is YYNGEE in the germline V gene. Trimming cost V 0 bases and J 7 bases, with 14 bases left between them. The CDR3 runs 15 residues. The CDR3 DNA is TGTGCCAGCAGCGTAGCTATGACTCGGGGGAATGAGCAGTTCTTC. It encodes CASSVAMTRGNEQFF.

The rearrangement uses TRBV21-1 and TRBJ2-5; the table's D call, TRBD1, was not checked against the DNA. The J call may be wrong; the DNA end is better matched by TRBJ2-7. TRBV21-1 is reported as a pseudogene. The length of the CDR3 is 15 residues. This CDR3 reads CASSEGGTGSYEQYF. CDR3 DNA sequence: TGTGCCAGCAGCGAGGGGGGGACAGGGTCCTACGAGCAGTACTTC.

This chain links TRBV2 with TRBJ1-2, with D possibly being TRBD1 (5 bases). Germline V gives CDR1 SNHLY, CDR2 FYNNEI. V shed 2 bases and J shed 0 bases, with 10 bases lying between them. The CDR3 runs 15 residues. DNA of the CDR3: TGTGCCAGCAGTGAAAGGGGCCTGCCTAACTATGGCTACACCTTC. Translating it yields CASSERGLPNYGYTF. Filled out from reference TRBV2 and TRBJ1-2, the complete variable domain reads EPEVTQTPSHQVTQMGQEVILRCVPISNHLYFYWYRQILGQKVEFLVSFYNNEISEKSEIFDDQFSVERPDGSNFTLKIRSTKLEDSAMYFCASSERGLPNYGYTFGSGTRLTVV.

The genes are TRBV19 and TRBJ1-1; D gene ambiguous. Trimming shortened V by 5 bases and J by 1 base, and 11 bases separated the two germline ends. Germline V gene lookup returns CDR1 LNHDA and CDR2 SQIVND (reference sequence). The length of the CDR3 is 14 residues. For the CDR3, the DNA is TGTGCCAGTAGTCGAGGGATTCGGAACACTGAAGCTTTCTTT. Translating gives CASSRGIRNTEAFF.

This sequence joins TRBV10-3 and TRBJ2-3; TRBD1 aligns across 7 bases. Unmatched junction bases numbered 4, after V lost 8 bases and J lost 2 bases. The CDR3 is made up of 13 amino acids. CDR1 and CDR2 from the germline V gene are ENHRY and SYGVKD. The CDR3 loop reads CAIAGQDTDTQYF. The CDR3 nucleotides read TGTGCCATCGCCGGACAGGACACAGATACGCAGTATTTT.

This chain connects TRBV30 to TRBJ1-1; no clear D gene. The CDR3 has 13 residues. Trimming pared 4 bases from V and 0 bases from J, leaving 9 bases between. CDR1 GTSNPN and CDR2 SVGIG come from the germline V gene (reference sequence). This CDR3 reads CAWKEWMNTEAFF. The CDR3 coding sequence is TGTGCCTGGAAGGAGTGGATGAACACTGAAGCTTTCTTT.

The chain links TRBV28 to TRBJ1-1; 8 bases match TRBD1. Germline trimming cut 5 bases from V and 0 bases from J; bases unmatched to any gene: 8. This CDR3 comprises 16 residues. Looked up from germline, CDR1 is MDHEN and CDR2 is SYDVKM. CDR3 in amino acids: CASSPNRGILNTEAFF. The CDR3 DNA reads TGTGCCAGCAGTCCTAACAGGGGGATTTTGAACACTGAAGCTTTCTTT.

This chain joins TRBV14 and TRBJ1-1; 8 nucleotides align to TRBD1. This CDR3 contains 15 residues. Germline V gene data show CDR1 as SGHDN and CDR2 as FVKESK. Trimming at V came to 4 bases and at J to 0 bases, leaving 4 bases not matched to a gene. The CDR3 DNA reads as TGTGCCAGCAGCCGTCGACAGGGGATGAACACTGAAGCTTTCTTT. It codes for CASSRRQGMNTEAFF.

V gene TRBV12-5 combines with J gene TRBJ1-2; no reliable D call. Germline assignment: CDR1 LGHNT and CDR2 FRNRAP. The CDR3 sequence is 14 residues long. The ends were cut back, 6 bases at V and 5 bases at J, with 16 bases in the middle. This CDR3 reads CASGPKGGGYGYTF. The CDR3 DNA is TGTGCTAGTGGGCCCAAAGGTGGCGGATATGGCTACACCTTC.

The chain uses TRBV30 and TRBJ1-5; D remains unclear. This CDR3 contains 13 residues. Deletions cut 0 bases from V and 2 bases from J, with 5 bases between. Germline loops: CDR1 GTSNPN, CDR2 SVGIG (reference sequence). CDR3 sequence reads: CAWSVGGNQPQHF. The CDR3 region has the DNA TGTGCCTGGAGTGTAGGAGGCAATCAGCCCCAGCATTTT.

CDR3 nucleotide sequence: TGTGCCAGCAGCGGGACAGGGTGGTTCTATGGCTACACCTTC. It codes for CASSGTGWFYGYTF. The chain combines TRBV9 with TRBJ1-2; 8 bases map to TRBD1. Germline CDR1 and CDR2: SGDLS and YYNGEE. The CDR3 consists of 14 residues. V lost 3 bases and J lost 4; bases outside the gene matches: 5. Using reference TRBV9 and TRBJ1-2 for the parts outside the CDR3, the full variable domain is DSGVTQTPKHLITATGQRVTLRCSPRSGDLSVYWYQQSLDQGLQFLIQYYNGEERAKGNILERFSAQQFPDLHSELNLSSLELGDSALYFCASSGTGWFYGYTFGSGTRLTVV.

This clone showed up just once. The chain carries TRBV5-1 and TRBJ2-5, with a weak D call TRBD1 (6 bases). V was shortened by 5 bases and J by 5 bases, with 10 bases between the two germline ends. CDR1 and CDR2 from the germline V gene are SGHRS and YFSETQ. This CDR3 spans 12 amino acids. As DNA, the CDR3 is TGCGCCAGCAGTTTTACAGGGGAGACCCAGTACTTC. Residues: CASSFTGETQYF.

J is TRBJ2-7 and V is TRBV5-4; TRBD2 is a possible D gene (5 bases). The CDR3 runs to 14 residues. V was pared by 0 bases and J by 6 bases, with 13 bases between. Germline CDR1 reads SGHNT; CDR2 reads YYREEE (reference sequence). CDR3 protein: CASSLGGFGSEQYF. CDR3 in DNA: TGTGCCAGCAGCTTGGGAGGGTTCGGGTCCGAGCAGTACTTC.

This sequence joins TRBV5-4 and TRBJ2-7; 8 bases fit TRBD1. The CDR3 runs 14 residues. V was pared by 6 bases and J by 7 bases, with 12 bases of the junction left unmatched. Germline assignment: CDR1 SGHNT and CDR2 YYREEE (reference sequence). The CDR3 nucleotides read TGTGCCAGCACCCCTGGGACAGGCCGGGAAGAGCAGTACTTC. Its protein product is CASTPGTGREEQYF.

The chain has TRBV18 and TRBJ1-4; D is unclear. V was pared by 3 bases and J by 7 bases, with 18 bases between. The germline V gene has CDR1 KGHSH and CDR2 LQKENI. This CDR3 spans 16 amino acids. CDR3 sequence reads: CASSPVAAILGEKLFF. Here the CDR3 DNA reads TGTGCCAGCTCACCCGTGGCGGCAATTTTAGGTGAAAAACTGTTTTTT.

The chain recombines TRBV7-9 with TRBJ2-1; 8 bases map to TRBD2. Germline V gene sequence: CDR1 SEHNR, CDR2 FQNEAQ (reference sequence). V was clipped by 5 bases and J by 6 bases; unmatched bases: 6. The CDR3 sequence is 14 residues long. This CDR3 is CASSPTSVGNEQFF. DNA for the CDR3: TGTGCCAGCAGCCCGACTAGCGTGGGCAATGAGCAGTTCTTC.

The V and J genes are TRBV29-1 and TRBJ2-1; no clear D. The CDR3 spans 10 residues. Germline assignment: CDR1 SQVTM and CDR2 ANQGSEA. V was shortened by 6 bases and J by 8 bases, with 8 bases between the two germline ends. The CDR3 region is CSVAFHEQFF. The CDR3 region has the DNA TGCAGCGTAGCCTTCCATGAGCAGTTCTTC.

This chain joins TRBV7-2 and TRBJ2-2; D perhaps matches TRBD2 (5 bases). V was cut by 1 base and J by 6 bases, with 12 bases left in between. The CDR3 loop spans 15 amino acids. Germline V gene lookup returns CDR1 SGHTA and CDR2 FQGNSA. CDR3 coding DNA: TGTGCCAGCAGCTTAGATAAGGGAGTCGCCGGGGAGCTGTTTTTT. It is translated as CASSLDKGVAGELFF.

CDR3 sequence reads: CASSQGQQGKLFF. The DNA of the CDR3 is TGTGCCAGCAGCCAAGGACAGCAGGGAAAACTGTTTTTT. The rearrangement links TRBV14 to TRBJ1-4; TRBD1 might be the D (5 bases). CDR1 SGHDN and CDR2 FVKESK come from the germline V gene. Trimming removed 1 base from V and 10 bases from J, with 10 bases in between. The CDR3 extends over 13 amino acids.

V and J are TRBV5-1 and TRBJ1-4; 7 nucleotides match TRBD1. This CDR3 spans 12 amino acids. V gave up 4 bases and J gave up 8 bases; unmatched junction bases: 2. Germline V gene lookup returns CDR1 SGHRS and CDR2 YFSETQ. This CDR3 is CASSATGEKLFF. The CDR3 DNA reads TGCGCCAGCAGCGCGACAGGGGAAAAACTGTTTTTT.

This chain links TRBV5-1 with TRBJ2-3, with 7 bases fitting TRBD1. With 2 bases clipped from V and 6 bases from J, the junction kept 9 bases outside the gene matches. This CDR3 contains 15 residues. Per germline, CDR1 SGHRS and CDR2 YFSETQ. The CDR3 loop is CASSLLAGGGDTQYF. In nucleotides, the CDR3 is TGCGCCAGCAGCTTATTGGCAGGGGGTGGGGATACGCAGTATTTT.

The V and J genes are TRBV9 and TRBJ2-2; no clear D gene. V lost 0 bases, J lost 7 bases, and 13 bases lay in between. Germline V lookup: CDR1 SGDLS, CDR2 YYNGEE. This CDR3 contains 15 residues. This CDR3 is CASSVAVRFDGELFF. In nucleotides, the CDR3 is TGTGCCAGCAGCGTAGCAGTTCGTTTTGACGGGGAGCTGTTTTTT.

The genes are TRBV7-3 and TRBJ2-1; 11 nucleotides align to TRBD2. The junction had 5 bases not matched to a gene; V was cut back by 8 bases and J by 8 bases. The CDR3 consists of 13 residues. Germline V gene sequence: CDR1 SGHTA, CDR2 FQGTGA. The CDR3 reads CASGSGGADEQFF. In DNA form, the CDR3 reads TGTGCCAGCGGTAGCGGGGGGGCGGATGAGCAGTTCTTC.

This clone is a singleton in its sample. V and J are TRBV5-5 and TRBJ1-2; tentative D call: TRBD1 (5 bases). Germline lookup yields CDR1 SGHKS and CDR2 YYEKEE (reference sequence). The V gene lost 0 bases and the J gene lost 1 base, with 13 bases spanning the gap. The CDR3 runs 16 residues. The CDR3 loop is CASSLAGSPSNYGYTF. The CDR3 DNA reads TGTGCCAGCAGCTTGGCAGGGTCGCCTAGTAACTATGGCTACACCTTC.